The T cell receptor (beta chain) under discussion was sequenced for a study of cytomegalovirus exposure and HLA in healthy donors (dated by TCRdb to 2017 to 2019). Concerning the study at large: According to an earlier analysis of 550 to 750 of the donors, about 179 million T cells yielded 117 million unique TCR beta sequences and about 300 Gb of sequence data. In the later analysis, no new phenotypic data were used to find candidate immune exposures; instead, reliance was placed on TCR beta sequences and their occurrence across donors. The study used immunosequencing to profile the T cell repertoires of 600 to 850 subjects and linked those repertoires to cytomegalovirus serostatus. In a later analysis, previously published TCR beta repertoires from about 670 donors were re-analyzed and high-resolution HLA genotyping was added so that TCR occurrence patterns could be studied. The number of typed donors differed by locus: roughly 629-640 for A, B, C, DRB1 and DQB1; about 520 for DQA1; fewer than 610 for DPA1; and about 450 for DPB1. All discovery cohort repertoires had been generated using a single sequencing platform. Four to six DR-DQ haplotypes were handled as single units for association and clustering, since linkage in the cohort was strong. Along with the approximately 600-subject first cohort, a separate validation cohort of more than 90 different subjects was used. Of the roughly 400 genotyped donors, 81% fell in the genetic ancestry cluster associated with self-reported Caucasian donors. To decide whether each TCR beta V gene segment behaved as functional or pseudogenic, an earlier analysis of fewer than 750 of the donors relied on high-throughput TCR beta sequencing. The study aimed to test whether cataloging public T cell receptors could reveal signatures of past pathogen exposure. HLA typing covered class I and class II loci at four-digit resolution. Among approximately 370 genotyped donors of the cohort, an average of approximately 240,000 unique TCR beta nucleotide sequences was sequenced per donor, of which roughly 18% were non-productive. The study combined high-throughput TCR immunosequencing, statistical association of individual TCRs with disease status, and machine learning to predict cytomegalovirus infection status. Roughly 290 gigabases of sequencing data and roughly 81 million unique TCR sequences made up an early release that covered about 640 HLA-typed donors. Donor age, sex, ethnicity and CMV serostatus were compiled together with the repertoire data. A later genetic analysis used genome-wide SNP genotypes for 398 of the 666 donors, treating that subset as a discovery cohort.

From a lookup of the germline V gene, CDR1 and CDR2 are KGHSH and LQKENI. There are 16 amino acids in the CDR3, from cysteine to phenylalanine inclusive. Just the 48-base CDR3 DNA is kept, in frame starting at base 1. V gives up 0 bases and J gives up 0 bases, and the segment between their germline ends measures 12 bases. The cohort was made up of approximately 670 healthy bone marrow donors. Cohort members were all nominally healthy when sampled, although unrecorded immune exposures were likely present. The donor was CMV seropositive and was included in the group of 250 to 350 seropositive cohort members. A peripheral blood sample was provided by each donor, and peripheral blood mononuclear cells were used for TCR beta sequencing. The Qiagen DNeasy Blood Extraction Kit was used to extract genomic DNA from the blood cell samples. Paper-wide results and their limitations: At a false discovery rate of 0.05, a later analysis linked around 15,000 TCR beta sequences to specific HLA alleles. The cohort was sequenced for TCR beta chains only, and without alpha or paired-chain data the features that could be detected were limited. A later analysis found that TCR association rates varied across HLA loci, with DRB1 alleles showing the most associated TCRs and HLA-C alleles the fewest. HLA typing was unavailable for some donors at each locus, so association tests used only the typed subset. For the cohort, immune exposure information was limited to CMV serostatus. In the study, some 180 TCR beta chains were listed as associated with cytomegalovirus. A further reported finding was that TCR beta sequences accurately predicted the HLA-A and HLA-B alleles for most subjects in the first cohort. Assigning TCR associations to individual alleles was difficult when HLA alleles, especially DR and DQ, strongly co-occurred. In a later analysis, HLA-associated TCR beta chains were found to be more clonally expanded and to have lower generation probabilities than equally common non-associated chains. Cytomegalovirus status was reported to be diagnosed by the classifier with high specificity and sensitivity in both the original and validation cohorts. V-gene and J-gene trimming of TCR beta chains was associated with a missense DCLRE1C variant in a later genetic analysis, and the association was replicated in an independent cohort. An earlier analysis of approximately 530 of the donors showed that most TCR beta V segments appeared in productive rearrangements either about 87% or about 30% of the time, which broadly matched IMGT annotations. In a later analysis, most CMV-associated TCR beta chains were found to appear HLA-restricted, with HLA associations seemingly driven largely by CMV exposure. Because counts were too low, about 18 rarely observed V segments, including chromosome 9 orphons, were left out of the earlier analysis of approximately 500 of the donors. Linkage disequilibrium might explain the correlated functional status among segregating V segments, but an unknown experimental factor could not be excluded. Most TCR sequences were observed very rarely across donors, whereas some public TCRs were present in many individuals. A later analysis reported that several top co-occurrence clusters appeared linked to parvovirus B19, influenza, CMV and Epstein-Barr virus. The sequencing pipeline was judged likely to have produced a cluster of highly shared sequence variants as a technical artifact. A later genetic analysis reported fewer N-insertions in productive TCRs among donors in an Asian-associated ancestry cluster than the approximately 670-donor mean. Sequencing depth was assumed to be roughly uniform across donors in the presence/absence analyses, though that assumption may not hold. In vitro tests confirmed that a few of the cytomegalovirus-associated TCR beta chains recognize cytomegalovirus antigens. The authors suggested that the approach could potentially be generalized to other disease states and immunological phenotypes. Some IMGT-functional V segments, including TRBV6-2 and TRBV6-3, could not be distinguished by the 87-base-pair reads and were therefore excluded.

Library construction relied on the immunoSEQ multiplex PCR assay. The multiplex PCR relied on a mix of 60 forward primers for TCR Vbeta segments and 13 reverse primers for TCR Jbeta segments. The CDR3 region of rearranged TCR beta genes was amplified from genomic DNA by a multiplex PCR assay. The Illumina HiSeq System was used to sequence the amplified TCR beta libraries as 87-base-pair reads. On the authors' methods: In a later analysis, some 80 million unique TCR beta chains were counted across the 500 to 850 repertoires, and approximately 9.9 million of these chains were shared by at least two donors. Raw reads were error-corrected and collapsed into unique sequences with a nearest-neighbor algorithm that merged closely related sequences to remove PCR and sequencing errors. CDR3 sequences were aligned to IMGT reference sequences to assign V, D and J gene segments. For a sequence to be retained, a match of at least six nucleotides to both a V gene segment and a J gene segment was required. Rearrangements were classified as productive when the CDR3 lacked stop codons and remained in frame with V and J, and all other rearrangements were classified as non-productive. CDR3 was defined according to IMGT convention as the region running from the second conserved V-encoded cysteine to the conserved J-encoded phenylalanine. Sequences without an unambiguous match to a single V gene segment were excluded from the earlier analysis of several hundred of the donors. An earlier analysis of about 590 of the donors classified V segments as functional when productive rearrangements were above 56.7% and as segregating when the standard deviation between donors was above 5%. A statistical classification framework was built for diagnosing cytomegalovirus status from the catalog of TCR beta chain sequences. In a later analysis, TCR nucleotide sequences were compared against IMGT/GENE-DB human TR gene sequences so that V and J genes could be assigned. A later analysis assigned CDR3 sequences and most-parsimonious VDJ recombination scenarios with the TCRdist pipeline. In a later analysis, every TCR beta chain was defined by the combination of its CDR3 amino acid sequence and its V-gene family, and reads without a unique V-gene family were dropped. To address suspected cross-contamination and a sequencing artifact, a later analysis removed a few hundred highly shared, low-generation-probability nucleotide sequences. For each public chain, a later analysis derived a clonal expansion index from normalized ranks of inferred template counts within each repertoire. In a later analysis, generation probabilities were computed using a VDJ recombination model fitted to out-of-frame rearrangements, and the results were checked against IGoR. In a later analysis, hypergeometric tests were used to score TCR-TCR, TCR-HLA and TCR-CMV co-occurrence, with a repertoire-size bias correction applied to TCR pairs. False discovery rates were estimated in a later analysis by permuting HLA or CMV assignments 20 times. In a later analysis, co-occurring TCRs were grouped using DBSCAN, with TCRdist sequence similarity added in when clustering inside HLA-allele-positive subsets. Repertoires with fewer than 30,000 or more than 120,000 public chains were left out of co-occurrence clustering, as were a few repertoires with anomalous nucleotide sharing. The table comes from immuneACCESS by way of TCRdb, which keeps in-frame sequences with V and J called. Part of the clones is missing from these tables; in studies checked, under half for an unresolved V gene and the rest for unknown reasons. V and J calls plus clone size are reproduced from that table; the DNA served to infer D and trimming. In all, the sample holds 150,000 or so clones, and roughly 87% of those were seen once. The ten largest clonotypes hold around 6.1% of the sample.

This clone was seen only once. Which antigen it targets is not known. No clone much larger than this one lies a single base away; base qualities are absent. The clonotype was recovered from a man aged 25 to 40 in good health and CMV-seropositive. The rearrangement joined TRBV18 to TRBJ2-7; no D gene is confidently identified. The sequencing input was PBMCs. CDR3 loop: CASSPPRPGNSYEQYF. The DNA is TGTGCCAGCTCACCACCCCGCCCAGGAAACTCCTACGAGCAGTACTTC.